Following are 4 T cell receptor beta chains from one sample sequenced in a study of early stage breast cancer tumors. Clones were sequenced by immunoSEQ multiplex PCR, and TCRdb holds only the in-frame ones, with some missing. The sample has around 5,000 clones, under 80% seen once. Sequencing was carried out using normal breast tissue next to the tumor. These receptors came from a person in their sixties or seventies with breast cancer.

The J gene is TRBJ2-4, the V gene TRBV18, with a weak D call TRBD1 (5 bases). CDR1 is KGHSH and CDR2 is LQKENI in the germline V gene. Trimming pared 5 bases from V and 7 bases from J, leaving 12 bases between. The CDR3 is 13 amino acids. CDR3 in DNA: TGTGCCAGCTCAGGCGGACAAGGGAACATTCAGTACTTC. This encodes CASSGGQGNIQYF.

This chain connects TRBV7-9 to TRBJ1-5; D not certain. The V and J ends lost 0 bases and 4 bases respectively, with 13 bases between them. CDR1 is SEHNR, CDR2 FQNEAQ, per germline (reference sequence). The CDR3 is 16 residues long. The CDR3 DNA reads as TGTGCCAGCAGCTTAGCGGGGTCGTTGGTGAATCAGCCCCAGCATTTT. Residues: CASSLAGSLVNQPQHF. The variable domain in full, completed from reference TRBV7-9 and TRBJ1-5, reads DTGVSQNPRHKITKRGQNVTFRCDPISEHNRLYWYRQTLGQGPEFLTYFQNEAQLEKSRLLSDRFSAERPKGSFSTLEIQRTEQGDSAMYLCASSLAGSLVNQPQHFGDGTRLSIL.

The J gene is TRBJ1-2, the V gene TRBV30, with D possibly matching TRBD1 (5 bases). V lost 2 bases and J 2 bases, leaving 6 bases between the germline ends. Per germline, CDR1 GTSNPN and CDR2 SVGIG (reference sequence). The length of the CDR3 is 12 residues. The CDR3 DNA is TGTGCCTGGAGTACAGGCAACTATGGCTACACCTTC. It specifies CAWSTGNYGYTF.

This chain uses TRBV6-1 with TRBJ2-7; 13 positions match TRBD2. J gave up 3 bases and V 5 bases, and 4 bases lay outside the gene matches. Germline V gives CDR1 MNHNS, CDR2 SASEGT. CDR3 length equals 15 residues. The CDR3 loop reads CASSSGLAGNYEQYF. CDR3 nucleotide sequence: TGTGCCAGCAGTTCGGGACTAGCGGGGAACTACGAGCAGTACTTC.